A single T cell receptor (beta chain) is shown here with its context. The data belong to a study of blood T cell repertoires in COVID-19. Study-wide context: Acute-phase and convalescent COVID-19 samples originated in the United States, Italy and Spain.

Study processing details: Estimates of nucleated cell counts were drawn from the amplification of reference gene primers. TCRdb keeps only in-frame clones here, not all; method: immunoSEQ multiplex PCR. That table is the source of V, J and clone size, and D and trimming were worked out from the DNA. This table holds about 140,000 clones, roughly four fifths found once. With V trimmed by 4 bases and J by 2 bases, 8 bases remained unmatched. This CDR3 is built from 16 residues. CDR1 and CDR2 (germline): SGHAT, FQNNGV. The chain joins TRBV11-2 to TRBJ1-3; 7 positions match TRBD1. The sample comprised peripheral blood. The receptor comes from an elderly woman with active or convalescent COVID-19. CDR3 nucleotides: TGTGCCAGCAGCTCAGTCCACACAGGGGCTGGAAACACCATATATTTT. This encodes CASSSVHTGAGNTIYF.